The T cell receptor (beta chain) described here comes from a study of blood T cell repertoires in COVID-19. Authors' analysis steps: Quantification of nucleated cells was approximated via reference gene primer amplification. TCRdb's copy holds only in-frame clones and misses some; the assay was immunoSEQ multiplex PCR. That table gives V, J and clone size, and the DNA gave D and trimming. The sample records 95,000 or so clones, roughly 76% being singletons. CDR3 length: 16 residues. V lost 6 bases, J lost 2 bases, and 8 bases stayed unmatched. Germline CDR1 is MDHEN and CDR2 is SYDVKM. This TCR was recovered from a man at least 80 years old with COVID-19, enrolled during active disease. This sequence joins TRBV28 and TRBJ2-1, with TRBD1 identical over 9 bases. Sequencing was carried out using peripheral blood. The CDR3 sequence is CASSPRGQGPYNEQFF. CDR3 nucleotides: TGTGCCAGCAGCCCTAGGGGACAGGGCCCCTACAATGAGCAGTTCTTC.